The rows below give T cell receptor beta chains drawn from one sample of a study of blood T cell repertoires in COVID-19. The method was immunoSEQ multiplex PCR; TCRdb's version includes in-frame clones alone and lacks a portion of them. The table shows about 300,000 clones, with under 90% occurring only once. The sample comprised peripheral blood. Receptors originate from a woman aged 25 to 39 with COVID-19, enrolled during active disease. CDR3s include the opening cysteine and the closing phenylalanine or tryptophan. A D gene is named only where the DNA matches it firmly. Size tells how often a clone was seen (once, few, many) or the class of an expanded clone, and some rows leave it out.

clone size: -; V gene: TRBV7-2; D gene: TRBD2; J gene: TRBJ2-1; CDR3 protein: CASSLVRLAGALWYEQFF; CDR3 DNA: TGTGCCAGCAGCTTAGTTCGGCTAGCGGGGGCTTTATGGTATGAGCAGTTCTTC
clone size: -; V gene: TRBV5-1; D gene: TRBD1; J gene: TRBJ1-2; CDR3 protein: CASSTGTAYGYTF; CDR3 DNA: TGCGCCAGCAGCACCGGGACAGCCTATGGCTACACCTTC
clone size: -; V gene: TRBV3-1/TRBV3-2; D gene: -; J gene: TRBJ1-1; CDR3 protein: CASSQALSTEAFF; CDR3 DNA: TGTGCCAGCAGCCAAGCCCTCTCCACTGAAGCTTTCTTT
clone size: few; V gene: TRBV5-5; D gene: -; J gene: TRBJ2-4; CDR3 protein: CASSLSLAAKNIQYF; CDR3 DNA: TGTGCCAGCAGCTTGAGTCTAGCAGCCAAAAACATTCAGTACTTC
clone size: -; V gene: TRBV9; D gene: TRBD2; J gene: TRBJ2-5; CDR3 protein: CASSPTGGPQETQYF; CDR3 DNA: TGTGCCAGCAGCCCCACGGGAGGGCCCCAAGAGACCCAGTACTTC
clone size: once; V gene: TRBV19; D gene: -; J gene: TRBJ1-5; CDR3 protein: CASSTPHRVQDRPQHF; CDR3 DNA: TGTGCCAGTAGTACCCCCCACAGGGTCCAAGATCGTCCCCAGCATTTT
clone size: -; V gene: TRBV19; D gene: -; J gene: TRBJ2-2; CDR3 protein: CASRETLAGELFF; CDR3 DNA: TGTGCCAGTAGGGAGACCCTCGCCGGGGAGCTGTTTTTT
clone size: once; V gene: TRBV5-1; D gene: TRBD1; J gene: TRBJ1-3; CDR3 protein: CASRRTGTSGNTIYF; CDR3 DNA: TGCGCCAGCAGACGGACAGGGACCTCTGGAAACACCATATATTTT
clone size: -; V gene: TRBV19; D gene: -; J gene: TRBJ1-2; CDR3 protein: CASSIPRQANYGYTF; CDR3 DNA: TGTGCCAGTAGTATCCCTAGACAGGCTAACTATGGCTACACCTTC
clone size: -; V gene: TRBV7-2; D gene: TRBD2; J gene: TRBJ2-3; CDR3 protein: CASSLFSGGSTDTQYF; CDR3 DNA: TGTGCCAGCAGCTTGTTTTCGGGGGGGAGCACAGATACGCAGTATTTT
clone size: -; V gene: TRBV5-1; D gene: TRBD1; J gene: TRBJ1-2; CDR3 protein: CASSWGTGGADGYTF; CDR3 DNA: TGCGCCAGCAGCTGGGGGACAGGGGGCGCGGATGGCTACACCTTC
clone size: -; V gene: TRBV9; D gene: TRBD2; J gene: TRBJ2-3; CDR3 protein: CASSVSSGTDTQYF; CDR3 DNA: TGTGCCAGCAGCGTCTCTAGCGGAACAGATACGCAGTATTTT
clone size: -; V gene: TRBV3-1/TRBV3-2; D gene: TRBD1; J gene: TRBJ1-2; CDR3 protein: CASRPGQGYGYTF; CDR3 DNA: TGTGCCAGCAGACCCGGACAGGGCTATGGCTACACCTTC
clone size: -; V gene: TRBV20-1; D gene: -; J gene: TRBJ2-7; CDR3 protein: CSASSGTYSYEQYF; CDR3 DNA: TGCAGTGCTAGTTCCGGGACTTACTCCTACGAGCAGTACTTC
clone size: -; V gene: TRBV21-1; D gene: -; J gene: TRBJ2-2; CDR3 protein: CVLRDSLSFF; CDR3 DNA: TGTGTCCTGCGCGACAGTCTTTCGTTTTTT
clone size: -; V gene: TRBV4-2; D gene: TRBD2; J gene: TRBJ2-3; CDR3 protein: CASSQGGRLAGFTDTQYF; CDR3 DNA: TGTGCCAGCAGCCAAGGGGGGAGACTAGCGGGGTTCACAGATACGCAGTATTTT
clone size: -; V gene: TRBV4-1; D gene: -; J gene: TRBJ2-7; CDR3 protein: CASRPSPGREQYF; CDR3 DNA: TGCGCCAGCAGACCCTCTCCGGGAAGGGAGCAGTACTTC
clone size: few; V gene: TRBV5-1; D gene: -; J gene: TRBJ2-2; CDR3 protein: CASSLEPGELFF; CDR3 DNA: TGCGCCAGCAGCTTGGAGCCCGGGGAGCTGTTTTTT
clone size: -; V gene: TRBV28; D gene: TRBD1; J gene: TRBJ1-5; CDR3 protein: CASRRTGARNQPQHF; CDR3 DNA: TGTGCCAGCAGACGTACAGGGGCGAGGAATCAGCCCCAGCATTTT
clone size: -; V gene: TRBV7-2; D gene: -; J gene: TRBJ2-7; CDR3 protein: CASSYPTGMYYEQYF; CDR3 DNA: TGTGCCAGCAGTTACCCGACGGGAATGTACTACGAGCAGTACTTC
clone size: -; V gene: TRBV20-1; D gene: -; J gene: TRBJ2-3; CDR3 protein: CSASPQSGRVDTQYF; CDR3 DNA: TGCAGTGCTAGTCCCCAGAGCGGAAGGGTGGATACGCAGTATTTT
clone size: -; V gene: TRBV9; D gene: TRBD1; J gene: TRBJ1-2; CDR3 protein: CASSVTGEQSAGYTF; CDR3 DNA: TGTGCCAGCAGCGTCACAGGGGAACAGAGTGCTGGCTACACCTTC
clone size: few; V gene: TRBV30; D gene: -; J gene: TRBJ2-3; CDR3 protein: CAWSVGRGKSRTDTQYF; CDR3 DNA: TGTGCCTGGAGTGTAGGCAGAGGGAAAAGTCGCACAGATACGCAGTATTTT
clone size: -; V gene: TRBV4-2; D gene: -; J gene: TRBJ1-6; CDR3 protein: CASSQDQGPLHF; CDR3 DNA: TGTGCCAGCAGCCAAGATCAGGGACCCCTCCACTTT
clone size: -; V gene: TRBV7-9; D gene: -; J gene: TRBJ1-1; CDR3 protein: CASRGSLNTEAFF; CDR3 DNA: TGTGCCAGCAGGGGCAGCTTGAACACTGAAGCTTTCTTT
clone size: -; V gene: TRBV10-2; D gene: TRBD1; J gene: TRBJ1-1; CDR3 protein: CASSQQGKNTEAFF; CDR3 DNA: TGCGCCAGCAGCCAACAGGGGAAGAACACTGAAGCTTTCTTT
clone size: few; V gene: TRBV19; D gene: -; J gene: TRBJ1-1; CDR3 protein: CASSMADTEAFF; CDR3 DNA: TGTGCCAGTAGTATGGCGGACACTGAAGCTTTCTTT
clone size: -; V gene: TRBV19; D gene: -; J gene: TRBJ1-3; CDR3 protein: CASSIVGNTIYF; CDR3 DNA: TGTGCCAGTAGTATTGTAGGAAACACCATATATTTT
clone size: -; V gene: TRBV2; D gene: TRBD1; J gene: TRBJ2-2; CDR3 protein: CASSARQGTGELFF; CDR3 DNA: TGTGCCAGCAGTGCTCGACAGGGAACCGGGGAGCTGTTTTTT
clone size: -; V gene: TRBV6-5; D gene: TRBD1; J gene: TRBJ1-2; CDR3 protein: CASSPDRGGGYTF; CDR3 DNA: TGTGCCAGCAGTCCTGACAGGGGAGGAGGCTACACCTTC
clone size: -; V gene: TRBV12-3/TRBV12-4; D gene: -; J gene: TRBJ1-2; CDR3 protein: CASSFSVYGYTF; CDR3 DNA: TGTGCCAGCAGTTTCTCTGTCTATGGCTACACCTTC
clone size: -; V gene: TRBV28; D gene: -; J gene: TRBJ2-1; CDR3 protein: CASSLWPGGNEQFF; CDR3 DNA: TGTGCCAGCAGTTTATGGCCCGGGGGCAATGAGCAGTTCTTC
clone size: -; V gene: TRBV7-9; D gene: TRBD1; J gene: TRBJ2-5; CDR3 protein: CASSFSGTGETQYF; CDR3 DNA: TGTGCCAGCAGCTTCTCAGGGACAGGGGAGACCCAGTACTTC
clone size: -; V gene: TRBV5-6; D gene: -; J gene: TRBJ2-5; CDR3 protein: CASSLRGSETQYF; CDR3 DNA: TGTGCCAGCAGCTTGCGAGGGTCAGAGACCCAGTACTTC
clone size: -; V gene: TRBV9; D gene: TRBD2; J gene: TRBJ2-1; CDR3 protein: CASSAGLAGVYNEQFF; CDR3 DNA: TGTGCCAGCAGCGCGGGACTAGCGGGGGTTTACAATGAGCAGTTCTTC
clone size: -; V gene: TRBV7-2; D gene: -; J gene: TRBJ1-2; CDR3 protein: CASSSLSDIGYTF; CDR3 DNA: TGTGCCAGCAGCTCCTTATCGGACATAGGCTACACCTTC